A single sample is the source of the 23 T cell receptor beta chains below, sequenced in a study of control samples from healthy donors and cancer patients. Profiling relied on immunoSEQ multiplex PCR, and the TCRdb table lists in-frame clones only, not all of them. The table includes about 98,000 clones, roughly four fifths detected once. Source material: blood. Source of these receptors: a man aged 60 to 69 in good health.

The chain employs TRBV14 and TRBJ2-7; D is possibly TRBD1 (5 bases). With 4 bases removed from V and 2 bases from J, the gap between germline ends came to 9 bases. Germline CDR1 is SGHDN and CDR2 is FVKESK. CDR3 length: 13 amino acids. The CDR3 region has the DNA TGTGCCAGCAGCCCAGGGTTGCCCTACGAGCAGTACTTC. This translates into CASSPGLPYEQYF. Looking up the rest from reference TRBV14 and TRBJ2-7 gives the full variable domain: EAGVTQFPSHSVIEKGQTVTLRCDPISGHDNLYWYRRVMGKEIKFLLHFVKESKQDESGMPNNRFLAERTGGTYSTLKVQPAELEDSGVYFCASSPGLPYEQYFGPGTRLTVT.

Only a few counts were recorded for this clone. This sequence joins TRBV19 and TRBJ1-1; D gene ambiguous. CDR3 size: 11 residues. V was shortened by 0 bases and J by 4 bases, with 0 bases between the two germline ends. Germline CDR1 is LNHDA and CDR2 is SQIVND (reference sequence). In DNA form, the CDR3 reads TGTGCCAGTAGTATAGACACTGAAGCTTTCTTT. Translating gives CASSIDTEAFF.

The rearrangement links TRBV6-4 to TRBJ2-7; 7 bases fit TRBD2. CDR3 size: 17 residues. V dropped 7 bases and J dropped 0; count of bases not matched to a gene: 15. Germline CDR1 and CDR2: MRHNA and SNTAGT. This CDR3 is CASTDQRMERGSYEQYF. The CDR3 DNA sequence: TGTGCCAGCACCGATCAGAGGATGGAGCGGGGCTCCTACGAGCAGTACTTC.

The chain joins TRBV7-3 to TRBJ2-5; TRBD2 matches at 7 bases. Germline V gene data show CDR1 as SGHTA and CDR2 as FQGTGA. The CDR3 loop spans 13 amino acids. V trimming: 4 bases; J trimming: 3 bases; junction bases outside the gene matches: 2. DNA of the CDR3: TGTGCCAGCAGCTCCGGACTAGAAGAGACCCAGTACTTC. It is translated as CASSSGLEETQYF.

This clone showed up many times. The chain employs TRBV6-5 and TRBJ2-1, with D perhaps matching TRBD2 (7 bases). The CDR3 length is 14 residues. With 6 bases removed from V and 9 bases from J, the gap between germline ends came to 18 bases. Germline CDR1 MNHEY, CDR2 SVGAGI. For the CDR3, the DNA is TGTGCCAGCAGGGGGGGGCTAGCAGACGGTGAGCAGTTCTTC. Translating it yields CASRGGLADGEQFF.

This sequence joins TRBV2 and TRBJ2-1, with 7 bases that match TRBD2. The V and J ends lost 4 bases and 3 bases, in that order; junction bases with no gene match: 3. CDR1 is SNHLY and CDR2 is FYNNEI in the germline V gene. The CDR3 spans 14 residues. DNA for the CDR3: TGTGCCAGCAGTGGCCAGCGGGGCTACAATGAGCAGTTCTTC. Translating gives CASSGQRGYNEQFF.

The chain combines TRBV9 with TRBJ2-7; possible D gene TRBD2, 6 bases. CDR1 is SGDLS and CDR2 is YYNGEE in the germline V gene. The length of the CDR3 is 15 residues. Trimming took off 3 bases at V and 3 bases at J, with 16 bases between the two ends. CDR3 DNA: TGTGCCAGCAGCGCCACCGGGACTGCGCGCTACGAGCAGTACTTC. Its translation: CASSATGTARYEQYF.

This clone was seen more than once but under ten times. The rearrangement joins TRBV10-3 to TRBJ2-3, with D possibly matching TRBD2 (5 bases). The germline V gene has CDR1 ENHRY and CDR2 SYGVKD. This CDR3 comprises 12 residues. The ends were cut back, 8 bases at V and 3 bases at J, with 9 bases in the middle. In nucleotides, the CDR3 is TGTGCCATCTCCGGGGTGACAGATACGCAGTATTTT. Its translation is CAISGVTDTQYF.

This clone was detected a few times. The rearrangement joins TRBV28 to TRBJ2-1, with TRBD2 matching 7 bases. CDR3 length equals 13 residues. Germline V gives CDR1 MDHEN, CDR2 SYDVKM. With V trimmed by 6 bases and J by 7 bases, 6 bases remained unmatched. CDR3 DNA: TGTGCCAGCAGGGGGGACTACTGGAATGAGCAGTTCTTC. This translates into CASRGDYWNEQFF.

The gene calls are TRBV5-1 and TRBJ2-3; possibly TRBD1 for D (5 bases). CDR3 length: 15 residues. The V and J ends lost 4 bases and 0 bases respectively, with 12 bases between them. Germline values: CDR1 SGHRS, CDR2 YFSETQ. CDR3 bases: TGCGCCAGCAGCCCCGGACACATCAGCACAGATACGCAGTATTTT. Its protein is CASSPGHISTDTQYF.

The chain uses TRBV11-2 and TRBJ2-3, with D hard to call. Germline values: CDR1 SGHAT, CDR2 FQNNGV. The CDR3 length is 13 residues. Deletions cut 2 bases from V and 4 bases from J, with 7 bases between. CDR3 DNA sequence: TGTGCCAGCAGCTTACGTTGGCCAGATACGCAGTATTTT. This encodes CASSLRWPDTQYF.

The V gene is TRBV6-1, the J gene TRBJ1-4; the match to TRBD1 covers 8 bases. This CDR3 is built from 15 residues. Germline CDR1 MNHNS, CDR2 SASEGT. After removal of 0 bases from V and 7 bases from J, the junction contained 4 bases not matched to a gene. This chain's CDR3 is CASSEANRGIEKLFF. The CDR3 DNA reads TGTGCCAGCAGTGAAGCTAACAGGGGGATTGAAAAACTGTTTTTT.

The rearrangement links TRBV19 to TRBJ2-7; 8 nucleotides line up with TRBD2. J gave up 4 bases and V 5 bases, and 7 bases lay outside the gene matches. CDR3 length: 14 residues. Germline CDR1 and CDR2: LNHDA and SQIVND (reference sequence). The DNA of the CDR3 is TGTGCCAGTAGTCAAGGGACTAGGATTTACGAGCAGTACTTC. It yields the protein CASSQGTRIYEQYF.

The rearrangement uses TRBV4-1 and TRBJ1-4; TRBD1 matches 8 bases. Germline loops: CDR1 MGHRA, CDR2 YSYEKL. The length of the CDR3 is 17 residues. The V and J ends lost 5 bases and 4 bases, in that order; junction bases with no gene match: 12. In nucleotides, the CDR3 is TGCGCCAGCAGCTATGACAGGGGCGGGGGGTATAATGAAAAACTGTTTTTT. It codes for CASSYDRGGGYNEKLFF.

This rearrangement joins TRBV6-5 to TRBJ1-5; the D is unclear. The V end lost 2 bases, the J end lost 6 bases, and 17 bases lay between the germline ends. The CDR3 contains 16 residues. In germline, CDR1 is MNHEY, CDR2 SVGAGI. The CDR3 DNA sequence: TGTGCCAGCAGTTACGAGCGGCCCCCCCACGGTCAGCCCCAGCATTTT. Translation gives CASSYERPPHGQPQHF.

The table lists this clone with a few counts. J is TRBJ2-1 and V is TRBV2; 9 nucleotides line up with TRBD2. Germline V gene data show CDR1 as SNHLY and CDR2 as FYNNEI. Germline trimming cut 3 bases from V and 3 bases from J; bases unmatched to any gene: 0. The CDR3 contains 14 residues. The CDR3 DNA follows: TGTGCCAGCAGTGAGCGGGGGGGCTACAATGAGCAGTTCTTC. Its protein is CASSERGGYNEQFF.

This clone is a singleton in its sample. The V and J genes are TRBV19 and TRBJ2-1, with D possibly being TRBD1 or TRBD2 (5 bases each). CDR1 is LNHDA and CDR2 is SQIVND in the germline V gene (reference sequence). The V end was cut by 5 bases, the J end by 0 bases, with 11 bases between. The CDR3 length is 15 residues. The CDR3 reads CASSSDTSSYNEQFF. DNA of the CDR3: TGTGCCAGTAGTTCGGACACTAGCTCCTACAATGAGCAGTTCTTC.

The rearrangement uses TRBV3-1 (or the pseudogene TRBV3-2) and TRBJ2-4, with TRBD1 matching over 7 bases. V gave up 8 bases and J gave up 3 bases; unmatched junction bases: 10. The germline CDR1 and CDR2 sequences are LGHDT and YNNKEL (reference sequence). The CDR3 spans 15 residues. CDR3 nucleotides: TGTGCCAGCTGGGGACAGAGAAATGGCAAAAACATTCAGTACTTC. Translating it yields CASWGQRNGKNIQYF.

The genes are TRBV18 and TRBJ1-3; TRBD1 might be the D (6 bases). CDR3 length: 15 amino acids. The germline CDR1 and CDR2 sequences are KGHSH and LQKENI. Trimming cost V 4 bases and J 3 bases, with 13 bases left between them. The CDR3 protein is CASSRIQGSGNTIYF. The CDR3 DNA reads TGTGCCAGCTCACGGATACAGGGAAGTGGAAACACCATATATTTT.

The V and J genes are TRBV5-1 and TRBJ1-2; 9 nucleotides line up with TRBD1. V trimming: 4 bases; J trimming: 7 bases; junction bases outside the gene matches: 11. The CDR3 is made up of 15 amino acids. Germline CDR1 and CDR2: SGHRS and YFSETQ. This CDR3 reads CASSNPGTGSVGYTF. Written as DNA, the CDR3 is TGCGCCAGCAGCAACCCCGGGACAGGGTCTGTTGGCTACACCTTC.

CDR3 bases: TGTGCCAGCAGTGATTCGGTTTCGACGGCCATGGATACGCAGTATTTT. This sequence encodes CASSDSVSTAMDTQYF. The gene calls are TRBV2 and TRBJ2-3, with D unresolved. This CDR3 comprises 16 residues. V was cut by 3 bases and J by 6 bases, with 19 bases left in between. CDR1 is SNHLY, CDR2 FYNNEI, per germline.

The V call is TRBV5-5, the J call TRBJ1-5; D gene unclear. V lost 3 bases and J lost 0, with 10 bases in between. Germline V CDR1 and CDR2: SGHKS, YYEKEE (reference sequence). This CDR3 has 15 amino acids. As DNA, the CDR3 is TGTGCCAGCAGCTCCGACCCGAATAGCAATCAGCCCCAGCATTTT. This codes for CASSSDPNSNQPQHF.

The J gene is TRBJ2-3, the V gene TRBV28; 8 bases line up with TRBD2. Trimming removed 7 bases from V and 6 bases from J; junction bases left unmatched: 12. Germline-derived CDR1 and CDR2 are MDHEN and SYDVKM. CDR3 length: 15 amino acids. The CDR3 DNA reads as TGTGCCAGCAATCCACTAGCGGCAATAGGGGATACGCAGTATTTT. Translated: CASNPLAAIGDTQYF.